The text below deals with one TCR beta chain. CDR3 length: 13 amino acids. Trimming removed 3 bases from V and 7 bases from J; junction bases left unmatched: 5. Germline CDR1 reads DFQATT; CDR2 reads SNEGSKA (reference sequence). The data originate from a study of T cell responses to AZD1222 COVID-19 vaccine. The repertoire was sequenced with immunoSEQ multiplex PCR; TCRdb's copy has only in-frame clones and lacks some. The table lists approximately 100,000 clones, nearly 90% of them singletons, with over 2.5% in the top ten. Material: peripheral blood, obtained on day 0 of MenACWY control vaccination. This receptor was taken from an adult in good health. The chain links TRBV20-1 to TRBJ2-1, with TRBD1 identical over 8 bases. CDR3 in amino acids: CSASGDRSNEQFF. CDR3 DNA sequence: TGCAGTGCTAGTGGGGACAGGTCTAATGAGCAGTTCTTC.